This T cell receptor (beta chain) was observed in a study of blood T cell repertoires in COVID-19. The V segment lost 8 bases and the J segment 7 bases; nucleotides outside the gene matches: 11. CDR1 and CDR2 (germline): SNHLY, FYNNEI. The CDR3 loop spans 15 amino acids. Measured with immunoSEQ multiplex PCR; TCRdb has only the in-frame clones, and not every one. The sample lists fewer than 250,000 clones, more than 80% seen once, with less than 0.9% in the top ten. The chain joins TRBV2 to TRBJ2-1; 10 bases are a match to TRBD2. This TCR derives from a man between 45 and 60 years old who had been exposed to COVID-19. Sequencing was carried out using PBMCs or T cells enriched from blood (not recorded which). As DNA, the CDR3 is TGTGCCAGCGTTAAAGAGCTAGCGGGGGCTAATGAGCAGTTCTTC. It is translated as CASVKELAGANEQFF.